This entry features one TCR beta chain sequence. The sample comes from a study of CD8+ T cells in alopecia areata. Sequencing relied on a cDNA template that was reverse transcribed from extracted RNA. Some clones are missing from TCRdb's copy, which holds only in-frame ones; the method was immunoSEQ multiplex PCR. The sample holds roughly 150,000 clones; 55% are singletons and the top ten take approximately 4.3%. Germline values: CDR1 SQVTM, CDR2 ANQGSEA. Trimming pared 3 bases from V and 8 bases from J, leaving 7 bases between. There are 11 residues in the CDR3. The sample comprised CD4+ T cells sorted from blood. This chain links TRBV29-1 with TRBJ1-4; D is perhaps TRBD1 (5 bases). The receptor's source is a human donor in good health. CDR3: CSVDWGEKLFF. DNA for the CDR3: TGCAGCGTTGACTGGGGGGAAAAACTGTTTTTT.